Presented here are 7 T cell receptor beta chains from one specimen sequenced in a study of CD8 T cells in Susac syndrome (dated by TCRdb to about 2019). Libraries were constructed by the immunoSEQ multiplex PCR assay. RNA was extracted using the RNeasy kit, and about 0.45 to 1 microgram was reverse transcribed with random hexamers. The public reads were quality trimmed at Q25 with fastp and then assembled into clones with MiXCR by TCRdb, keeping productive beta chains. Every distinct CDR3 protein forms one entry, paired with its most common genes and DNA. The sample table shows 330,000 or so distinct CDR3 sequences, and 89% are seen once. 0.18% of the sample goes to the ten largest clones. The material sequenced was CD8+ T cells from PBMCs. The source is a human donor with multiple sclerosis.

The rearrangement uses TRBV30 and TRBJ2-6; no firm D call. This CDR3 region has 15 residues. The V end lost 0 bases, the J end lost 4 bases, and 10 bases lay between the germline ends. From germline, CDR1 is GTSNPN and CDR2 SVGIG (reference sequence). The CDR3 sequence: CAWSVEGRGANVLTF. The CDR3 DNA follows: TGTGCCTGGAGTGTGGAAGGGCGCGGGGCCAACGTCCTGACTTTC.

This clonotype was observed a few times. This sequence joins TRBV4-3 and TRBJ1-4; D gene ambiguous. There are 16 residues in the CDR3. Germline CDR1 reads LGHNA; CDR2 reads YSLEER. The V and J ends lost 0 bases and 2 bases respectively, with 10 bases between them. CDR3 protein: CASSQDLGSTNEKLFF. CDR3 coding DNA: TGCGCCAGCAGCCAAGATTTGGGGTCGACTAATGAAAAACTGTTTTTT.

This clonotype has just one count. This chain links TRBV27 with TRBJ2-7; the D gene is possibly TRBD1 (5 bases). Germline CDR1 MNHEY, CDR2 SMNVEV (reference sequence). Deletions cut 6 bases from V and 2 bases from J, with 17 bases between. This CDR3 is built from 15 residues. CDR3 residues: CASSPTAGFPYEQYF. The CDR3 bases are TGTGCCAGCAGCCCAACCGCAGGGTTCCCCTACGAGCAGTACTTC.

The chain uses TRBV12-3 or TRBV12-4 and TRBJ2-3, with 14 bases fitting TRBD2. This CDR3 region has 18 residues. V lost 9 bases, J lost 6 bases, and 17 bases stayed unmatched. CDR3 in amino acids: CASPPGLAGAVSGDTQYF. The CDR3 DNA is TGTGCCAGTCCACCGGGACTAGCGGGGGCCGTCTCAGGGGATACGCAGTATTTT.

The chain employs TRBV9 and TRBJ2-7; 7 nucleotides match TRBD2. V lost 2 bases to trimming and J lost 5 bases; unmatched junction nucleotides: 7. This CDR3 has 14 residues. Looked up from germline, CDR1 is SGDLS and CDR2 is YYNGEE. This chain's CDR3 is CASSVGGGSHEQYF. Written as DNA, the CDR3 is TGTGCCAGCAGCGTTGGTGGCGGGAGCCACGAGCAGTACTTC. Full variable domain (outside the CDR3, taken from reference TRBV9 and TRBJ2-7): DSGVTQTPKHLITATGQRVTLRCSPRSGDLSVYWYQQSLDQGLQFLIQYYNGEERAKGNILERFSAQQFPDLHSELNLSSLELGDSALYFCASSVGGGSHEQYFGPGTRLTVT.

This chain links TRBV6-5 with TRBJ2-1; 7 nucleotides agree with TRBD2. This CDR3 is 15 amino acids long. In germline, CDR1 is MNHEY, CDR2 SVGAGI. The V gene end was trimmed by 2 bases and the J gene end by 1 base; junction bases not matched to a gene: 2. The CDR3 coding sequence is TGTGCCAGCAGTTACATGGGGGGGTCCTACAATGAGCAGTTCTTC. As protein: CASSYMGGSYNEQFF.

The chain uses TRBV29-1 and TRBJ2-4; no clear D. V gave up 7 bases and J gave up 7 bases, with 20 bases separating them. This CDR3 has 14 residues. Germline V gene sequence: CDR1 SQVTM, CDR2 ANQGSEA. CDR3 region: CSGRDGLGSNIQYF. The CDR3 DNA follows: TGCAGCGGTCGAGACGGGTTGGGTTCTAACATTCAGTACTTC.